This is a list of T cell receptor beta chains from one sample in a study of blood T cell repertoires in COVID-19. Measured with immunoSEQ multiplex PCR; TCRdb has only the in-frame clones, and not every one. Of 150,000 to 180,000 clones listed, about nine tenths are singletons. Specimen: peripheral blood. The receptors stem from a woman between 70 and 85 years old with acute or convalescent COVID-19. Each CDR3 is given with its conserved first and last residue. A D gene is named only where the DNA matches it firmly. Size values are once, few and many counts, or a class for expanded clones, and some rows have none.

TRBV28	TRBD1	TRBJ2-5	.	CASSRGQGMETQYF	TGTGCCAGCAGTCGTGGACAGGGAATGGAGACCCAGTACTTC
TRBV7-9	TRBD1	TRBJ1-2	once	CASSENRDRPNYGYTF	TGTGCCAGCAGCGAAAATCGGGACAGACCTAACTATGGCTACACCTTC
TRBV10-2	TRBD1	TRBJ1-5	.	CASRDGQGQNQPQHF	TGCGCCAGCAGAGACGGACAGGGGCAAAATCAGCCCCAGCATTTT
TRBV4-1	.	TRBJ2-3	.	CASSQVAGRPYF	TGCGCCAGCAGCCAAGTTGCAGGTAGGCCGTATTTT
TRBV7-8	TRBD1	TRBJ2-4	.	CASSRGQGNIQYF	TGTGCCAGCAGCCGCGGACAGGGAAACATTCAGTACTTC
TRBV11-2	.	TRBJ1-5	.	CASSLNGAVRNQPQHF	TGTGCCAGCAGCTTGAATGGGGCAGTACGCAATCAGCCCCAGCATTTT
TRBV6-2/TRBV6-3	.	TRBJ2-7	.	CASSYSLLKSEQYF	TGTGCCAGCAGTTACTCTCTTCTAAAGAGCGAGCAGTACTTC
TRBV7-9	.	TRBJ2-7	many	CASSQKDRLYEQYF	TGTGCCAGCAGCCAAAAGGACAGACTCTACGAGCAGTACTTC
TRBV5-1	.	TRBJ2-5	.	CASRSGETQYF	TGCGCCAGCAGGTCGGGAGAGACCCAGTACTTC
TRBV2	.	TRBJ1-4	few	CASRLASVNEKLFF	TGTGCCAGCCGATTAGCATCAGTAAATGAAAAACTGTTTTTT
TRBV6-2/TRBV6-3	TRBD1	TRBJ2-5	.	CASSYGDRGGQETQYF	TGTGCCAGCAGTTACGGGGACAGGGGTGGCCAAGAGACCCAGTACTTC
TRBV6-1	TRBD1	TRBJ1-5	.	CASSERGQGQRPQHF	TGTGCCAGCAGTGAAAGAGGACAGGGGCAACGGCCCCAGCATTTT
TRBV14	.	TRBJ1-6	.	CASSQDWRRGGRSPLHF	TGTGCCAGCAGCCAAGATTGGAGGCGAGGGGGTCGATCACCCCTCCACTTT
TRBV7-9	TRBD2	TRBJ2-3	.	CASSPRVGVGGDTQYF	TGTGCCAGCAGCCCCCGCGTAGGGGTCGGGGGGGATACGCAGTATTTT
TRBV24-1	.	TRBJ1-2	.	CATNPGASYGYTF	TGTGCCACCAATCCAGGGGCGTCCTATGGCTACACCTTC